This entry lists 16 T cell receptor beta chains sequenced from one sample in a study of HIV-infected patients and healthy controls. cDNA was made from 500 ng RNA using alpha and beta constant primers. Alpha and beta chain libraries were made separately by chain-specific third strand synthesis with multiplexing indices. TCRdb itself ran the 5' RACE reads through MiXCR, one entry per CDR3 protein. The sample has thousands of distinct CDR3 sequences, 7.5% to 9.5% seen once. Follow-up blood was drawn about 14 weeks, roughly three months, after antiretroviral therapy began. No cell fractionation was done, so the repertoire covers all unsorted peripheral blood T cells. The source material was blood, sampled during antiretroviral therapy. All receptors derive from an adult with HIV infection.

This clonotype has more than one count but fewer than ten. This chain joins TRBV3-1 and TRBJ2-1, with D possibly being TRBD1 (6 bases). Trimming removed 8 bases at V and 7 bases at J, with 15 bases between. Germline V gives CDR1 LGHDT, CDR2 YNNKEL (reference sequence). CDR3 length: 13 residues. The CDR3 loop reads CASQESGVNEQFF. The CDR3 coding sequence is TGTGCCAGCCAAGAGTCAGGGGTTAATGAGCAGTTCTTC.

The chain is built from TRBV20-1 and TRBJ1-4; 8 bases match TRBD1. V gave up 6 bases and J gave up 8 bases; unmatched junction bases: 8. This CDR3 has 13 amino acids. Germline V gene sequence: CDR1 DFQATT, CDR2 SNEGSKA (reference sequence). CDR3 protein: CSAAGGLEEKLFF. The CDR3 DNA sequence: TGCAGTGCCGCAGGGGGCTTGGAGGAAAAACTGTTTTTT.

This clonotype was observed at least ten times. The chain is built from TRBV18 and TRBJ2-2, with a possible D match to TRBD2 (6 bases). The CDR3 runs 15 residues. V lost 6 bases, J lost 1 base, and 12 bases lay in between. Per germline, CDR1 KGHSH and CDR2 LQKENI. CDR3 sequence: CASSRDTGNTGELFF. CDR3 sequence (DNA): TGTGCCAGCTCGCGGGATACCGGGAACACCGGGGAGCTGTTTTTT. The variable domain in full, with the rest retrieved from reference TRBV18 and TRBJ2-2, is NAGVMQNPRHLVRRRGQEARLRCSPMKGHSHVYWYRQLPEEGLKFMVYLQKENIIDESGMPKERFSAEFPKEGPSILRIQQVVRGDSAAYFCASSRDTGNTGELFFGEGSRLTVL.

By proportion, this clonotype is medium-sized. The chain recombines TRBV14 with TRBJ1-4; TRBD1 agrees at 8 bases. The CDR3 loop spans 17 amino acids. Germline assignment: CDR1 SGHDN and CDR2 FVKESK. The V segment lost 6 bases and the J segment 7 bases; nucleotides outside the gene matches: 16. The CDR3 DNA sequence: TGTGCCAGCAGTCCAAGTCCCCCTTACAGGGGGTTTGAAAAACTGTTTTTT. Translating gives CASSPSPPYRGFEKLFF. Filled out from reference TRBV14 and TRBJ1-4, the complete variable domain reads EAGVTQFPSHSVIEKGQTVTLRCDPISGHDNLYWYRRVMGKEIKFLLHFVKESKQDESGMPNNRFLAERTGGTYSTLKVQPAELEDSGVYFCASSPSPPYRGFEKLFFGSGTQLSVL.

This clonotype was detected only a few times. The chain joins TRBV15 to TRBJ1-5; tentative D call: TRBD1 (6 bases). The CDR3 has 14 residues. The germline V and J ends were trimmed by 3 bases and 4 bases, with 10 bases remaining between them. Germline V gene data show CDR1 as LNHNV and CDR2 as YYDKDF (reference sequence). The CDR3 nucleotides read TGTGCCACCAGCAGTGCTACAGGGAATCAGCCCCAGCATTTT. It yields the protein CATSSATGNQPQHF.

The table lists this clonotype with a few counts. J is TRBJ1-1 and V is TRBV6-5, with unresolved D. The length of the CDR3 is 14 residues. V lost 4 bases and J 0 bases, leaving 9 bases between the germline ends. Germline V lookup: CDR1 MNHEY, CDR2 SVGAGI. The CDR3 here is CASSWTAMNTEAFF. The CDR3 bases are TGTGCCAGCAGTTGGACGGCTATGAACACTGAAGCTTTCTTT.

This clonotype was found many times. The V and J genes are TRBV12-5 and TRBJ1-3, with D tentatively TRBD1 (5 bases). Per the germline V gene, CDR1 is LGHNT and CDR2 is FRNRAP. This CDR3 has 16 residues. V shed 1 base and J shed 0 bases, with 10 bases lying between them. Written as DNA, the CDR3 is TGTGCTAGTGGTTTGGGAGGGGTCTTCTCTGGAAACACCATATATTTT. Translating it yields CASGLGGVFSGNTIYF.

This clonotype has ten or more counts. J is TRBJ1-1 and V is TRBV7-9; 8 bases are a match to TRBD1. The CDR3 consists of 16 residues. With V trimmed by 4 bases and J by 1 base, 8 bases remained unmatched. Germline V gene data show CDR1 as SEHNR and CDR2 as FQNEAQ (reference sequence). The CDR3 reads CASSSGQVLANTEAFF. Written as DNA, the CDR3 is TGTGCCAGCAGCTCGGGACAGGTGCTCGCGAACACTGAAGCTTTCTTT. Supplemented by reference TRBV7-9 and TRBJ1-1, the full variable domain reads DTGVSQNPRHKITKRGQNVTFRCDPISEHNRLYWYRQTLGQGPEFLTYFQNEAQLEKSRLLSDRFSAERPKGSFSTLEIQRTEQGDSAMYLCASSSGQVLANTEAFFGQGTRLTVV.

This clonotype is deemed medium-sized. V and J are TRBV10-3 and TRBJ2-6, with TRBD2 matching over 7 bases. Per germline, CDR1 ENHRY and CDR2 SYGVKD. With V trimmed by 6 bases and J by 2 bases, 1 base remained unmatched. The CDR3 has 14 amino acids. The CDR3 nucleotides are TGTGCCATCAGCGGGGGGACTGGGGCCAACGTCCTGACTTTC. The encoded protein is CAISGGTGANVLTF.

This clonotype was counted at least ten times. This chain uses TRBV5-4 with TRBJ1-2, with D maybe TRBD1 (6 bases). CDR1 is SGHNT and CDR2 is YYREEE in the germline V gene (reference sequence). This CDR3 contains 13 residues. V gave up 3 bases and J gave up 5 bases, with 11 bases separating them. DNA for the CDR3: TGTGCCAGCAGCTCCGGGACACAGTATGGCTACACCTTC. This gives the protein CASSSGTQYGYTF. The complete variable domain, with remaining parts taken from reference TRBV5-4 and TRBJ1-2, reads ETGVTQSPTHLIKTRGQQVTLRCSSQSGHNTVSWYQQALGQGPQFIFQYYREEENGRGNFPPRFSGLQFPNYSSELNVNALELDDSALYLCASSSGTQYGYTFGSGTRLTVV.

In its sample, this clonotype ranks as medium-sized. V is TRBV10-3 and J is TRBJ1-5; 8 bases align to TRBD1. CDR3 size: 16 residues. V trimming: 3 bases; J trimming: 4 bases; junction bases outside the gene matches: 8. CDR1 ENHRY and CDR2 SYGVKD come from the germline V gene. The CDR3: CAISEGQGGGNQPQHF. The DNA for the CDR3 is TGTGCCATCAGTGAAGGACAGGGTGGAGGAAATCAGCCCCAGCATTTT.

This clonotype showed up many times. The CDR3 coding sequence is TGCAGCGCGGGACATCAGAATCAGCCCCAGCATTTT. It is translated as CSAGHQNQPQHF. V and J are TRBV29-1 and TRBJ1-5, with D tentatively TRBD1 (6 bases). The CDR3 has 12 amino acids. Trimming took off 7 bases at V and 4 bases at J, with 11 bases between the two ends. Germline CDR1 and CDR2: SQVTM and ANQGSEA.

This clonotype came up many times. The chain is built from TRBV30 and TRBJ2-2, with TRBD2 identical over 11 bases. With 7 bases clipped from V and 4 bases from J, the junction kept 8 bases outside the gene matches. CDR1 and CDR2 from the germline V gene are GTSNPN and SVGIG (reference sequence). The CDR3 loop spans 15 amino acids. In DNA, the CDR3 is TGTGCCTTGAACCTAGCGGGAGGCGTCACCGGGGAGCTGTTTTTT. This sequence encodes CALNLAGGVTGELFF.

This clonotype was counted at least ten times. The CDR3 loop reads CSVENDRGDYGYTF. The CDR3 region has the DNA TGCAGCGTTGAGAATGACAGGGGGGACTATGGCTACACCTTC. The chain joins TRBV29-1 to TRBJ1-2; TRBD1 matches 9 bases. CDR1 and CDR2 (germline): SQVTM, ANQGSEA. The CDR3 covers 14 residues. With 3 bases clipped from V and 3 bases from J, the junction kept 5 bases outside the gene matches.

This clonotype appeared many times. The V and J genes are TRBV18 and TRBJ2-1; 9 bases map to TRBD1. The CDR3 is made up of 15 amino acids. Per the germline V gene, CDR1 is KGHSH and CDR2 is LQKENI. Trimming removed 8 bases from V and 4 bases from J; junction bases left unmatched: 9. The CDR3 region has the DNA TGTGCCAGCGGGGGAGACAGGGGGAATTACAATGAGCAGTTCTTC. Protein sequence: CASGGDRGNYNEQFF.

This clonotype was detected only a few times. The V and J genes are TRBV10-3 and TRBJ1-5; D remains ambiguous. The CDR3 length is 13 residues. CDR1 and CDR2 (germline): ENHRY, SYGVKD. With 10 bases removed from V and 8 bases from J, the gap between germline ends came to 18 bases. The CDR3 nucleotides are TGTGCCAGCAGGCCCCGGGTTGTCGAGCCCCAGCATTTT. Protein: CASRPRVVEPQHF.